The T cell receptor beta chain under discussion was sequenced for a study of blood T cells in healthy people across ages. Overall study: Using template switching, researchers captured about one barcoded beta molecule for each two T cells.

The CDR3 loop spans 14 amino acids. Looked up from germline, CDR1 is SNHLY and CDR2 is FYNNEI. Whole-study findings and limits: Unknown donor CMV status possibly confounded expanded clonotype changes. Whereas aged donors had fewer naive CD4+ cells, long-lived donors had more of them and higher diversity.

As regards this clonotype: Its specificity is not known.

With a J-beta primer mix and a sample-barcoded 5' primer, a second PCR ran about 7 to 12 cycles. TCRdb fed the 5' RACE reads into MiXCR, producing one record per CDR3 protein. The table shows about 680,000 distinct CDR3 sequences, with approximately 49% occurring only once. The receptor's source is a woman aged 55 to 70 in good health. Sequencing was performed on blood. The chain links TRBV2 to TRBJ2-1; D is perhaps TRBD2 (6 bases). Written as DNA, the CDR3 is TGTGCTTCCACGGGAGTAATCGTGGTCGGGGAGCAGTTCTTC. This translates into CASTGVIVVGEQFF.